This is a list of T cell receptor beta chains from one sample in a study of T cells after yellow fever vaccination. From the 5' RACE reads, TCRdb called clonotypes with MiXCR, one entry per CDR3 protein. This table holds 250,000 to 300,000 distinct CDR3 sequences, about 5% found once. The specimen was CD4+ T cells sorted from PBMCs, collected on the day of the yellow fever booster vaccination. The receptors were gathered from a man between 18 and 29 years old who received the YFV17D yellow fever vaccine. Both conserved end residues are trimmed from each CDR3. Each record gives: J gene, V gene, CDR3 protein.

>TRBJ1-3|TRBV4-3
ASSQDPRNRGRTLDSGNTIY
>TRBJ2-2|TRBV5-5
ASSGTVYANTGELF
>TRBJ2-3|TRBV21-1
ASSKIGECTDTQY
>TRBJ1-1|TRBV20-1
SAFQTGRYTEAF
>TRBJ1-5|TRBV6-6
ASSGDRAGQPQH
>TRBJ2-3|TRBV20-1
SAKEGASTDTQY
>TRBJ2-2|TRBV7-6
ASSLVVTGGAGELF
>TRBJ2-5|TRBV5-5
ASSQGPMQETQY
>TRBJ1-2|TRBV12-3/TRBV12-4
ASSSATGTRYGYT
>TRBJ2-5|TRBV20-1
SARDRGETQY
>TRBJ2-5|TRBV20-1
SASRPGFQETQY
>TRBJ1-4|TRBV5-1
ASSLMAAGEKLF
>TRBJ1-6|TRBV7-2
ASSSQGGSSPLH
>TRBJ1-2|TRBV12-3/TRBV12-4
ASSLEGARGGYT
>TRBJ1-2|TRBV7-2
ASSLGLGASGYGYT
>TRBJ2-3|TRBV20-1
SARDRTLDSTDTQY
>TRBJ2-3|TRBV5-1
ASSTHLGPDTQY
>TRBJ1-2|TRBV12-3/TRBV12-4
ASRGSSRYGYT
>TRBJ2-7|TRBV6-5
ASSYVGNEQY
>TRBJ2-2|TRBV6-5
ASSNTGGSIGELF